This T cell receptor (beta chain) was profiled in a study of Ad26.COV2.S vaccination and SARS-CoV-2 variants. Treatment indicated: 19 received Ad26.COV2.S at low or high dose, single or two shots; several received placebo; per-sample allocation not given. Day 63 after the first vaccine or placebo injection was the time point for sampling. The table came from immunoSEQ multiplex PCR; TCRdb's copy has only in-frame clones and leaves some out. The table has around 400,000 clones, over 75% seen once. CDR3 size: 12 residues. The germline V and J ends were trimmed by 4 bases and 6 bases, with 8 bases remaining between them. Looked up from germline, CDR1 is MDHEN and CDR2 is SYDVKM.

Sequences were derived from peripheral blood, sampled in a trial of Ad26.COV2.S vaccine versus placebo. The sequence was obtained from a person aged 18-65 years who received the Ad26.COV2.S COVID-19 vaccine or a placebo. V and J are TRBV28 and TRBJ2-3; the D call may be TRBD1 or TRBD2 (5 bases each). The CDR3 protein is CASSSGTDTQYF. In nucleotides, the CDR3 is TGTGCCAGCAGTTCCGGGACGGATACGCAGTATTTT.